Sequencing of this T cell receptor (beta chain) was carried out in a study of T cells expressing NK-cell markers. Looking at the study overall: All TCR beta repertoires analysed originated from sorted CD3+CD56+NKG2C+, CD3+CD56+NKG2C- and CD3+CD56-NKG2C+ T cells.

Overall study findings and caveats: These clonotypes additionally ranked first within the CD3+CD56-NKG2C+ fraction of several donors.

From its re-call of the 5' RACE reads, TCRdb lists each CDR3 protein once, without DNA. Here the sample table reports about 300,000 distinct CDR3 sequences. Of note for this clonotype: The antigen is undetermined.

The CDR3 is made up of 13 amino acids. Germline V CDR1 and CDR2: SGHKS, YYEKEE (reference sequence). The chain combines TRBV5-5 with TRBJ2-3. The TCR was taken from a woman between 18 and 70 years old in good health. The material sequenced was blood T cells: a sorted CD56 or NKG2C T cell subset, CD4+ or CD8+ T cells, or bulk PBMC T cells (not recorded which). The CDR3 loop is CASSLVDIDTQYF.